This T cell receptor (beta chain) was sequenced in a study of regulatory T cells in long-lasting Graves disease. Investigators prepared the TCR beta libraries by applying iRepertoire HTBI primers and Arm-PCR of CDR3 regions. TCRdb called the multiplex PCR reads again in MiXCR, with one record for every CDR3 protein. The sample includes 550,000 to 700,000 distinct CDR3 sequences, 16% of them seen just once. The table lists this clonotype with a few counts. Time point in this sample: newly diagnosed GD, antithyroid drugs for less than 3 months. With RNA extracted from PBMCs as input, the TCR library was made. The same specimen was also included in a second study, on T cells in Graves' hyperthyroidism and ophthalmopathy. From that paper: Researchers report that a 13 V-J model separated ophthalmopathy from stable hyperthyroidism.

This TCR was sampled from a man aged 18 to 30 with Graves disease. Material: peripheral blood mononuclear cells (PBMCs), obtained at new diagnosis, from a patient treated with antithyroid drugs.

The DNA of the CDR3 is TGCAGCGTTACAACTGACCCCCAGTGGACCCAGTACTTC. Translation: CSVTTDPQWTQYF. This chain uses TRBV29-1 with TRBJ2-5; D unresolved. This CDR3 is 13 amino acids long. V was clipped by 5 bases and J by 7 bases, with 17 bases between them. Germline V gene data show CDR1 as SQVTM and CDR2 as ANQGSEA.